The T cell receptor beta chain under discussion was sequenced for a study of blood T cells in healthy people across ages. Around 10 milliliters of peripheral blood were drawn from each donor. Total RNA was isolated from each sample in quantities of at least 5.5 micrograms. CDR1 and CDR2 from the germline V gene are SGHRS and YFSETQ. Trimming removed 0 bases from V and 3 bases from J, with 7 bases in between. The CDR3 is made up of 14 amino acids. The use of a sample-barcoded 5' primer and a J-beta primer mix characterized a second PCR of roughly 6 to 11 cycles. The template-switch adaptor, which had 12 random nucleotides, put a tag on each cDNA molecule. TCRdb reprocessed the 5' RACE reads with MiXCR, giving one entry per CDR3 protein. Of 1.4 million to 1.5 million distinct CDR3 sequences listed, around two fifths are singletons. This clonotype was found once.

The rearrangement uses TRBV5-1 and TRBJ1-3; D not certain. Sequenced material: blood. The sequence was obtained from a woman in her late teens or twenties in good health. The CDR3 DNA reads as TGCGCCAGCAGCTTGGGTGACGATGGAAACACCATATATTTT. Translated, it gives CASSLGDDGNTIYF. The full variable domain, its missing parts supplied by reference TRBV5-1 and TRBJ1-3, is KAGVTQTPRYLIKTRGQQVTLSCSPISGHRSVSWYQQTPGQGLQFLFEYFSETQRNKGNFPGRFSGRQFSNSRSEMNVSTLELGDSALYLCASSLGDDGNTIYFGEGSWLTVV.